One sample yielded the 10 T cell receptor beta chains listed below, sequenced in a study of blood T cells in healthy people across ages. For the second PCR, which ran for about 6 to 11 cycles, a sample-barcoded 5' primer and a J-beta primer mix were used. TCRdb reanalysed the 5' RACE reads using MiXCR and keeps one entry per CDR3 protein. The sample has some 1.5 million distinct CDR3 sequences; under 55% are singletons. Specimen: blood. The receptors derive from a woman aged 18-35 years in good health.

The chain carries TRBV4-3 and TRBJ2-7, with 8 bases matching TRBD1. Losses at the gene ends were 3 bases for V and 7 bases for J; bases not matched to a gene: 11. The CDR3 runs to 15 residues. CDR1 is LGHNA and CDR2 is YSLEER in the germline V gene. The CDR3 bases are TGCGCCAGCAGCCAGGTGGGGACAGGAAGCAATGAGCAGTACTTC. Translated, it gives CASSQVGTGSNEQYF.

This chain uses TRBV14 with TRBJ2-2; D gene unclear. Trimming shortened V by 4 bases and J by 7 bases, and 10 bases separated the two germline ends. The germline CDR1 and CDR2 sequences are SGHDN and FVKESK. The CDR3 contains 13 residues. The CDR3, as DNA: TGTGCCAGCAGCCTATACAGTCTCGGGGAGCTGTTTTTT. This gives the protein CASSLYSLGELFF.

The V gene is TRBV5-1, the J gene TRBJ2-3; a possible D gene is TRBD2 (5 bases). Germline loops: CDR1 SGHRS, CDR2 YFSETQ. The CDR3 is 19 residues long. Trimming removed 4 bases at V and 2 bases at J, with 26 bases between. CDR3 coding DNA: TGCGCCAGCAGCCCACTAGTATTGGACGGAACAGACAACACAGATACGCAGTATTTT. Translation: CASSPLVLDGTDNTDTQYF.

The table lists this clonotype with many counts. The chain combines TRBV12-3 or TRBV12-4 with TRBJ2-7; the match to TRBD1 covers 11 bases. Trimming at V came to 4 bases and at J to 1 base, leaving 3 bases not matched to a gene. The CDR3 covers 15 residues. The CDR3 is CASSWDRGSSYEQYF. CDR3 nucleotide sequence: TGTGCCAGCAGTTGGGACAGGGGGTCTTCCTACGAGCAGTACTTC.

This clonotype occurred a few times. The chain employs TRBV7-9 and TRBJ1-1; D gene ambiguous. The V gene lost 0 bases and the J gene lost 4 bases, with 18 bases spanning the gap. The CDR3 is made up of 17 amino acids. CDR1 and CDR2 from the germline V gene are SEHNR and FQNEAQ (reference sequence). Here the CDR3 reads CASSLALRTVKPTEAFF. CDR3 nucleotides: TGTGCCAGCAGCTTAGCTCTACGGACCGTGAAACCCACTGAAGCTTTCTTT.

The chain couples TRBV29-1 to TRBJ2-5; the match to TRBD1 covers 9 bases. The J call could be wrong; TRBJ2-7 is a better fit for the DNA end. CDR3 length equals 12 residues. The V gene's germline CDR1 is SQVTM and CDR2 ANQGSEA. CDR3 DNA sequence: TGCAGCGTACAGGGGGCTAGGGTCGAGCAGTACTTC. Translated: CSVQGARVEQYF.

The chain couples TRBV20-1 to TRBJ1-2; D not resolved. The CDR3 is 14 amino acids. V was shortened by 0 bases and J by 5 bases, with 13 bases between the two germline ends. Germline V gene data show CDR1 as DFQATT and CDR2 as SNEGSKA (reference sequence). CDR3 sequence: CSARDQWDGYGYTF. CDR3 DNA sequence: TGCAGTGCTAGAGATCAGTGGGATGGGTATGGCTACACCTTC.

This sequence joins TRBV4-2 and TRBJ2-5; 8 nucleotides line up with TRBD2. This CDR3 is built from 17 residues. The ends lost 0 bases at V and 2 bases at J; junction bases unmatched: 8. CDR1 and CDR2 (germline): LGHNA, YNFKEQ. CDR3 residues: CASSQEPERGMQETQYF. CDR3 coding DNA: TGTGCCAGCAGCCAAGAACCTGAGCGGGGGATGCAAGAGACCCAGTACTTC.

Only one count was recorded for this clonotype. The rearrangement joins TRBV13 to TRBJ2-5, with 15 bases matching TRBD2. This CDR3 has 15 residues. V dropped 4 bases and J dropped 5; count of bases not matched to a gene: 2. Germline V gives CDR1 PRHDT, CDR2 FYEKMQ (reference sequence). CDR3 loop: CASSYGTSGRETQYF. DNA of the CDR3: TGTGCCAGCAGCTACGGGACTAGCGGGAGGGAGACCCAGTACTTC.

This chain joins TRBV4-3 and TRBJ2-2, with D hard to call. Germline CDR1 LGHNA, CDR2 YSLEER. The CDR3 runs to 16 residues. The V and J ends lost 4 bases and 2 bases respectively, with 14 bases between them. The CDR3 DNA is TGCGCCAGCAGCCCAAGCCAGGAGATTAACACCGGGGAGCTGTTTTTT. Translated: CASSPSQEINTGELFF.